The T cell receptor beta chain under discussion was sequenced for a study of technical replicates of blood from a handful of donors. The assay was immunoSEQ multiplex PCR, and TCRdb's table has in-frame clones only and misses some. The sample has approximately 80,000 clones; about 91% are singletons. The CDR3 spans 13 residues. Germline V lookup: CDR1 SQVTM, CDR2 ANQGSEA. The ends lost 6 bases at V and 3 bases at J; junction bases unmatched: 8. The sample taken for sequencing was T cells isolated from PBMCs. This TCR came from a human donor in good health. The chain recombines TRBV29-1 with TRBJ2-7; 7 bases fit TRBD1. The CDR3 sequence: CSVQDREIYEQYF. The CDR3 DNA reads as TGCAGCGTCCAAGACAGGGAAATCTACGAGCAGTACTTC.